The 24 T cell receptor beta chains below come from one sample, sequenced in a study of OX40 agonist ivuxolimab in advanced cancers. The repertoire was sequenced with immunoSEQ multiplex PCR; TCRdb's copy has only in-frame clones and lacks some. The sample holds roughly 25,000 clones, roughly 79% seen once. This specimen was CD4+ or CD8+ T cells sorted from blood, taken in a trial of the OX40 agonist ivuxolimab. The receptors originated from an adult with an advanced solid tumor such as melanoma, head and neck, liver or kidney cancer.

The chain couples TRBV5-6 to TRBJ2-7; 11 bases fit TRBD1. The CDR3 runs 17 residues. The V gene end was trimmed by 3 bases and the J gene end by 3 bases; junction bases not matched to a gene: 11. The V gene's germline CDR1 is SGHDT and CDR2 YYEEEE. CDR3 sequence: CASSWTSRGTGGYEQYF. The CDR3 coding sequence is TGTGCCAGCAGCTGGACTTCACGCGGGACAGGGGGCTACGAGCAGTACTTC.

The chain has TRBV7-9 and TRBJ2-7, with D unresolved. The CDR3 spans 13 residues. Trimming left V 4 bases short and J 2 bases short, with 9 bases between. Germline values: CDR1 SEHNR, CDR2 FQNEAQ (reference sequence). The CDR3 bases are TGTGCCAGCAGCTCGACGGCCGCCTACGAGCAGTACTTC. Protein sequence: CASSSTAAYEQYF. The full variable domain, its missing parts supplied by reference TRBV7-9 and TRBJ2-7, is DTGVSQNPRHKITKRGQNVTFRCDPISEHNRLYWYRQTLGQGPEFLTYFQNEAQLEKSRLLSDRFSAERPKGSFSTLEIQRTEQGDSAMYLCASSSTAAYEQYFGPGTRLTVT.

The genes are TRBV9 and TRBJ2-7, with D possibly being TRBD1 or TRBD2 (5 bases each). The CDR3 length is 15 residues. Trimming stripped 0 bases from V and 4 bases from J, with 14 bases between. Germline lookup yields CDR1 SGDLS and CDR2 YYNGEE. CDR3: CASSVGESGTYEQYF. The CDR3 DNA is TGTGCCAGCAGCGTAGGGGAGTCAGGGACGTACGAGCAGTACTTC.

This rearrangement joins TRBV7-3 to TRBJ1-3, with unresolved D. This CDR3 is 16 amino acids long. Germline loops: CDR1 SGHTA, CDR2 FQGTGA. V lost 1 base and J lost 0, with 10 bases in between. CDR3 loop: CASSLSADLSGNTIYF. CDR3 coding DNA: TGTGCCAGCAGCTTAAGTGCGGATCTCTCTGGAAACACCATATATTTT. The full variable domain, its missing parts supplied by reference TRBV7-3 and TRBJ1-3, is GAGVSQTPSNKVTEKGKYVELRCDPISGHTALYWYRQSLGQGPEFLIYFQGTGAADDSGLPNDRFFAVRPEGSVSTLKIQRTERGDSAVYLCASSLSADLSGNTIYFGEGSWLTVV.

This chain uses TRBV4-1 with TRBJ1-1; no reliable D call. Germline V gene sequence: CDR1 MGHRA, CDR2 YSYEKL. The CDR3 consists of 13 residues. Trimming left V 1 base short and J 5 bases short, with 8 bases between. The CDR3 bases are TGCGCCAGCAGCCAAGTCTACGGGACTGAAGCTTTCTTT. It translates to CASSQVYGTEAFF.

The CDR3 nucleotides read TGTGCCAGCAGCTTCACAGGGCAGCCCTACAATGAGCAGTTCTTC. This sequence encodes CASSFTGQPYNEQFF. The V call is TRBV7-9, the J call TRBJ2-1, with a tentative D call TRBD1 (6 bases). This CDR3 spans 15 amino acids. Germline loops: CDR1 SEHNR, CDR2 FQNEAQ (reference sequence). The germline V and J ends were trimmed by 3 bases and 2 bases, with 11 bases remaining between them.

The chain employs TRBV5-1 and TRBJ2-1, with D hard to call. This CDR3 region has 13 residues. Trimming shortened V by 2 bases and J by 4 bases, and 7 bases separated the two germline ends. CDR1 is SGHRS, CDR2 YFSETQ, per germline. CDR3 DNA: TGCGCCAGCAGCTTAAAAGGTTACAATGAGCAGTTCTTC. Its translation is CASSLKGYNEQFF.

The chain is built from TRBV2 and TRBJ2-2, with TRBD2 identical over 11 bases. V was clipped by 6 bases and J by 3 bases; unmatched bases: 3. The CDR3 is 15 residues long. Looked up from germline, CDR1 is SNHLY and CDR2 is FYNNEI. The CDR3 DNA follows: TGTGCCAGCAGGGGGACTAGCGGTTACACCGGGGAGCTGTTTTTT. Its translation is CASRGTSGYTGELFF.

V gene TRBV13 combines with J gene TRBJ1-2, with D unclear. The germline V and J ends were trimmed by 3 bases and 3 bases, with 17 bases remaining between them. Germline CDR1 and CDR2: PRHDT and FYEKMQ (reference sequence). This CDR3 has 16 amino acids. CDR3 DNA sequence: TGTGCCAGCAGCTTGGAGCCTCCCCCTGTGGACTATGGCTACACCTTC. Residues: CASSLEPPPVDYGYTF.

The chain carries TRBV18 and TRBJ2-5; possibly TRBD1 or TRBD2 for D (5 bases each). CDR1 is KGHSH and CDR2 is LQKENI in the germline V gene. Trimming left V 3 bases short and J 1 base short, with 9 bases between. This CDR3 is 14 amino acids long. CDR3 in amino acids: CASSPGPPQETQYF. The CDR3, as DNA: TGTGCCAGCTCACCGGGACCTCCCCAAGAGACCCAGTACTTC.

This sequence joins TRBV11-2 and TRBJ2-7; unclear D gene. V was clipped by 2 bases and J by 2 bases, with 13 bases between them. Germline V CDR1 and CDR2: SGHAT, FQNNGV. This CDR3 contains 15 residues. The CDR3 nucleotides are TGTGCCAGCAGCTTACTCTCTGTTACCGCCTACGAGCAGTACTTC. This sequence encodes CASSLLSVTAYEQYF.

The J gene is TRBJ2-1, the V gene TRBV9; D may match TRBD1 or TRBD2 (6 bases each). Germline V gives CDR1 SGDLS, CDR2 YYNGEE. The CDR3 sequence is 14 residues long. Trimming took 4 bases from V and 9 from J, leaving 17 bases between them. The CDR3 DNA sequence: TGTGCCAGCAGCCCAGGGGACTTCATGGGTGAGCAGTTCTTC. As protein: CASSPGDFMGEQFF.

The rearrangement joins TRBV6-1 to TRBJ2-1; TRBD2 matches 13 bases. Germline CDR1 and CDR2: MNHNS and SASEGT. The CDR3 runs to 16 residues. Trimming removed 3 bases from V and 4 bases from J; junction bases left unmatched: 3. CDR3 residues: CASSDRTSGRYNEQFF. The CDR3 bases are TGTGCCAGCAGTGACAGGACTAGCGGGAGATACAATGAGCAGTTCTTC.

This chain joins TRBV5-1 and TRBJ2-7; D may correspond to TRBD1 or TRBD2 (5 bases each). CDR3 length: 15 residues. The V gene lost 1 base and the J gene lost 1 base, with 12 bases spanning the gap. Germline loops: CDR1 SGHRS, CDR2 YFSETQ. Written as DNA, the CDR3 is TGCGCCAGCAGCTTGCCCCGGGACGGATCCTACGAGCAGTACTTC. Its translation is CASSLPRDGSYEQYF.

This chain links TRBV9 with TRBJ2-2; TRBD2 aligns across 10 bases. Per germline, CDR1 SGDLS and CDR2 YYNGEE. The V gene end was trimmed by 2 bases and the J gene end by 8 bases; junction bases not matched to a gene: 12. This CDR3 comprises 17 residues. This CDR3 reads CASSVPRSGLADGELFF. The CDR3 DNA sequence: TGTGCCAGCAGCGTCCCGAGATCAGGACTAGCGGATGGGGAGCTGTTTTTT.

This chain uses TRBV28 with TRBJ2-7, with D perhaps matching TRBD1 (5 bases). V gave up 3 bases and J gave up 7 bases, with 19 bases separating them. This CDR3 region has 15 residues. Germline CDR1 is MDHEN and CDR2 is SYDVKM. CDR3 coding DNA: TGTGCCAGCAGTTTCACGACAGTGTCCCTCCGAGAGCAGTACTTC. Protein: CASSFTTVSLREQYF.

The gene calls are TRBV5-1 and TRBJ2-3; TRBD2 aligns across 7 bases. V lost 0 bases to trimming and J lost 2 bases; unmatched junction nucleotides: 6. CDR3 size: 16 residues. Germline V lookup: CDR1 SGHRS, CDR2 YFSETQ. This CDR3 is CASSLELAAITDTQYF. The CDR3 DNA reads TGCGCCAGCAGCTTGGAGCTAGCGGCGATCACAGATACGCAGTATTTT.

This clone was seen a few times. This CDR3 reads CASSADNLDEKLFF. The DNA of the CDR3 is TGTGCCAGCAGCGCGGACAACTTAGATGAAAAACTGTTTTTT. The V call is TRBV7-9, the J call TRBJ1-4, with a tentative D call TRBD1 (5 bases). Germline loops: CDR1 SEHNR, CDR2 FQNEAQ (reference sequence). The length of the CDR3 is 14 residues. The V gene lost 5 bases and the J gene lost 6 bases, with 13 bases spanning the gap.

This sequence joins TRBV30 and TRBJ2-4; D call uncertain. Trimming pared 5 bases from V and 0 bases from J, leaving 5 bases between. CDR1 is GTSNPN and CDR2 is SVGIG in the germline V gene (reference sequence). The CDR3 extends over 12 amino acids. CDR3 residues: CAWARAKNIQYF. CDR3 in DNA: TGTGCCTGGGCCCGAGCCAAAAACATTCAGTACTTC.

Of note for this clone: The junction differs from germline at one of its ends, possibly a read error. The rearrangement joins TRBV20-1 to TRBJ2-1, with D hard to call. Germline V gene lookup returns CDR1 DFQATT and CDR2 SNEGSKA (reference sequence). The CDR3 is 11 amino acids. As DNA, the CDR3 is TGCAGTGCCAGAGATGAAAATGAGCAGTTCTTC. It encodes CSARDENEQFF.

This chain joins TRBV2 and TRBJ1-1; 7 bases map to TRBD1. Germline CDR1 is SNHLY and CDR2 is FYNNEI. The J segment lost 1 base and the V segment lost 2 bases, leaving 4 bases of the junction unmatched. CDR3 size: 15 residues. In nucleotides, the CDR3 is TGTGCCAGCAGTGAACCACGACAGGGGAACACTGAAGCTTTCTTT. Translating it yields CASSEPRQGNTEAFF.

J is TRBJ2-1 and V is TRBV13, with D maybe TRBD1 (5 bases). Trimming took 4 bases from V and 0 from J, leaving 13 bases between them. In germline, CDR1 is PRHDT, CDR2 FYEKMQ (reference sequence). CDR3 size: 16 residues. The CDR3 DNA reads as TGTGCCAGCAGCTCCCCGACAGATAGCTCCTACAATGAGCAGTTCTTC. Protein sequence: CASSSPTDSSYNEQFF.

The V gene is TRBV5-1, the J gene TRBJ2-7, with TRBD2 matching over 9 bases. There are 15 residues in the CDR3. The V gene end was trimmed by 4 bases and the J gene end by 4 bases; junction bases not matched to a gene: 9. Germline V CDR1 and CDR2: SGHRS, YFSETQ. For the CDR3, the DNA is TGCGCCAGCAGCCTGAATGCGGGAGGGCCGTACGAGCAGTACTTC. Protein sequence: CASSLNAGGPYEQYF.

This clone was recorded once. The V call is TRBV10-2, the J call TRBJ2-7, with 10 bases that match TRBD1. CDR1 and CDR2 from the germline V gene are WSHSY and SAAADI. This CDR3 contains 15 residues. With 2 bases clipped from V and 2 bases from J, the junction kept 3 bases outside the gene matches. CDR3 loop: CASSEGQGVPYEQYF. The CDR3 DNA reads TGCGCCAGCAGTGAGGGACAGGGGGTCCCCTACGAGCAGTACTTC.